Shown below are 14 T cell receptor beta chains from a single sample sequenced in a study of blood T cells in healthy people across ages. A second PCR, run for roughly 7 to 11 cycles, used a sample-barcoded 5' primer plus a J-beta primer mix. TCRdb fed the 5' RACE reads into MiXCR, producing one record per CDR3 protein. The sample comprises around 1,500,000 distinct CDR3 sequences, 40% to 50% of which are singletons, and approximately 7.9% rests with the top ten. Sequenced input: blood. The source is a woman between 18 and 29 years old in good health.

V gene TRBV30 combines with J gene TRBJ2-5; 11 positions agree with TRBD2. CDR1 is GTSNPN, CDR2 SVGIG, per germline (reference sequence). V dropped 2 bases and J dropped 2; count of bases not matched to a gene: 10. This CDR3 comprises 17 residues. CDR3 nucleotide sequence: TGTGCCTGGAGTTTCTTGACTAGCGGGAACCTACAAGAGACCCAGTACTTC. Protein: CAWSFLTSGNLQETQYF.

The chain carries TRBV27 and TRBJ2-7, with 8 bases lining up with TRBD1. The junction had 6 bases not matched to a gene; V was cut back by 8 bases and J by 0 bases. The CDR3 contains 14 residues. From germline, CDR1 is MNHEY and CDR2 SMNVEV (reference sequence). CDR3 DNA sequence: TGTGCCAGCGGAAGACAGGGGAACTCCTACGAGCAGTACTTC. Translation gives CASGRQGNSYEQYF.

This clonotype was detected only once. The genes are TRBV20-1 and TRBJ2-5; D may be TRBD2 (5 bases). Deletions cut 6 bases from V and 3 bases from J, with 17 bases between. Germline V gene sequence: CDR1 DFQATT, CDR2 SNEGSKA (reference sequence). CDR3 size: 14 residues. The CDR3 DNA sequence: TGCAGTGCAGGGCGAGGGCGTGAAAAAGAGACCCAGTACTTC. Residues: CSAGRGREKETQYF.

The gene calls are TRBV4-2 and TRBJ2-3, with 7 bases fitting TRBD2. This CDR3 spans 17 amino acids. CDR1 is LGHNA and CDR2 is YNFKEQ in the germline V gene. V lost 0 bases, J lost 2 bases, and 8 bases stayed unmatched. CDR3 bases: TGTGCCAGCAGCCAAGATACAGCGGGGTCCCTCACAGATACGCAGTATTTT. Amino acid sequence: CASSQDTAGSLTDTQYF.

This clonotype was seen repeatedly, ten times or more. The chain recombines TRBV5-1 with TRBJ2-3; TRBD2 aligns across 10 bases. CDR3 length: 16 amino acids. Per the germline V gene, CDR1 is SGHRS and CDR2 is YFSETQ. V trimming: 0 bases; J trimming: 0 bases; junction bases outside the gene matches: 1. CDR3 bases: TGCGCCAGCAGCTTGGGGACTAGCGGAAGCACAGATACGCAGTATTTT. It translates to CASSLGTSGSTDTQYF.

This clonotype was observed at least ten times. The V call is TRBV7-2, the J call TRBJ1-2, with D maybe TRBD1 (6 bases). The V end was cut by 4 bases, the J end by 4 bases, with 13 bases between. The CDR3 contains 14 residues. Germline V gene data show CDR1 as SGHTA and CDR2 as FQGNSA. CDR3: CASSSLTGPYGYTF. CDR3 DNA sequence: TGTGCCAGCAGCTCATTAACAGGGCCCTATGGCTACACCTTC. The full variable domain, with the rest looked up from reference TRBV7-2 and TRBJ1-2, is GAGVSQSPSNKVTEKGKDVELRCDPISGHTALYWYRQSLGQGLEFLIYFQGNSAPDKSGLPSDRFSAERTGGSVSTLTIQRTQQEDSAVYLCASSSLTGPYGYTFGSGTRLTVV.

CDR3 in amino acids: CASSYNRAELRHNEQYF. For the CDR3, the DNA is TGTGCCAGCAGTTACAATAGAGCGGAGTTGCGACACAATGAGCAGTACTTC. This sequence joins TRBV6-5 and TRBJ2-5, with a tentative D call TRBD2 (5 bases). V dropped 2 bases and J dropped 11 bases, with 27 bases sitting between them. The CDR3 has 17 amino acids. Germline V lookup: CDR1 MNHEY, CDR2 SVGAGI.

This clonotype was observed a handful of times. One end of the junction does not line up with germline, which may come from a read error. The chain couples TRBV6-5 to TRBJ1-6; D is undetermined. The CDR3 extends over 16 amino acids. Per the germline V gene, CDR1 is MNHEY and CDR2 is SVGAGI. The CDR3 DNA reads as TGTGCCAGCAGTTACGCGGCGAGCTCCCATAATTCACCCCTCCACTTT. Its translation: CASSYAASSHNSPLHF.

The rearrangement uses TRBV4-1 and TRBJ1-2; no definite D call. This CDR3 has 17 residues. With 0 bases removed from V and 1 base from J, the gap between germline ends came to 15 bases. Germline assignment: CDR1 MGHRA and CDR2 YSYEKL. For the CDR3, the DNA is TGCGCCAGCAGCCAAGATAAACATCAGCCTGATAACTATGGCTACACCTTC. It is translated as CASSQDKHQPDNYGYTF.

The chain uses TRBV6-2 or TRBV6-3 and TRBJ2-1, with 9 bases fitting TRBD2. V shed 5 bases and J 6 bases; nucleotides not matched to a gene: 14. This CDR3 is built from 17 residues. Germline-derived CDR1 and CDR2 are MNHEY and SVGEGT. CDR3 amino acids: CASSDLGGGALSNEQFF. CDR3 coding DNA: TGTGCCAGCAGTGATCTAGGCGGGGGGGCACTAAGCAATGAGCAGTTCTTC.

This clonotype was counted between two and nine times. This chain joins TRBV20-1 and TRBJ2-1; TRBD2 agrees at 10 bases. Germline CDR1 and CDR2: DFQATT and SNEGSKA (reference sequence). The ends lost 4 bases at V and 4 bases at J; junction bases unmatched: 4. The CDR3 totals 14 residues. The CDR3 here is CSATTSGVYNEQFF. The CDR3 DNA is TGCAGTGCTACAACTAGCGGGGTATACAATGAGCAGTTCTTC.

The CDR3 DNA reads TGTGCCTGGAGTACCCGGGGGCGGGAGGCAGATACGCAGTATTTT. Residues: CAWSTRGREADTQYF. This chain connects TRBV30 to TRBJ2-3, with TRBD2 matching over 8 bases. The V segment lost 2 bases and the J segment 4 bases; nucleotides outside the gene matches: 8. Per germline, CDR1 GTSNPN and CDR2 SVGIG (reference sequence). The CDR3 is made up of 15 amino acids.

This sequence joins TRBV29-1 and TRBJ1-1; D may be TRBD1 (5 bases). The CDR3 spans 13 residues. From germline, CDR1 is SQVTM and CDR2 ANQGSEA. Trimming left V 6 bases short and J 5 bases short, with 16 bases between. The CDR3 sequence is CSVEGTGRTEAFF. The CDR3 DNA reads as TGCAGCGTGGAGGGGACTGGGAGGACTGAAGCTTTCTTT.

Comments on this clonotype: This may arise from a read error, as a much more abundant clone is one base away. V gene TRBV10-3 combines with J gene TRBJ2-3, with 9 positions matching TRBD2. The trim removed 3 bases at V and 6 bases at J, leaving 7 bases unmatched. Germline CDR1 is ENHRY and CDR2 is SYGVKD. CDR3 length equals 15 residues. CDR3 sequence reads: CAISDPAGGLDTQYF. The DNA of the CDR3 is TGTGCCATCAGTGATCCAGCGGGAGGTCTGGATACGCAGTATTTT.